This T cell receptor beta chain was identified during a study of T cell repertoires in cytomegalovirus infection. Study overall: Both a matching HLA type and CMV infection were indicated by public TCR beta signatures.

TCRdb fed the reads into MiXCR, producing one record per CDR3 protein. The sample has about 270,000 distinct CDR3 sequences, less than 25% seen once. This clonotype appeared many times. Its antigen remains unknown. The sequenced sample was cultured PBMCs, obtained from culture after CMV antigen stimulation. The sequence was obtained from a human donor in good health (CMV status not recorded). Some clones in this sample may be carry-over from other donors' samples.

The DNA for the CDR3 is TGTGCCAGCAGCCAACAGGGGATGAACACTGAAGCTTTCTTT. Amino acids: CASSQQGMNTEAFF. The chain links TRBV7-2 to TRBJ1-1, with 7 bases aligning to TRBD1. CDR1 is SGHTA and CDR2 is FQGNSA in the germline V gene. The CDR3 loop spans 14 amino acids. The ends lost 5 bases at V and 0 bases at J; junction bases unmatched: 3.